Shown below are 23 T cell receptor beta chains from a single sample sequenced in a study of blood T cell repertoires in COVID-19. Clones were sequenced by immunoSEQ multiplex PCR, and TCRdb holds only the in-frame ones, with some missing. The sample shows 250,000 to 350,000 clones, around nine tenths of them seen only once. The sequenced material came from PBMCs or T cells enriched from blood (not recorded which). These receptors all come from a man between 60 and 70 years old who had recovered from COVID-19.

The rearrangement joins TRBV24-1 to TRBJ2-5, with D possibly TRBD1 on 6 matching bases. This CDR3 contains 14 residues. CDR1 and CDR2 from the germline V gene are KGHDR and SFDVKD. V was trimmed by 1 base and J by 2 bases, leaving 7 bases between them. This CDR3 reads CATSDFGQQETQYF. CDR3 nucleotides: TGTGCCACCAGTGATTTTGGACAGCAAGAGACCCAGTACTTC.

V usage is TRBV9 and J usage is TRBJ1-3; maybe TRBD1 (6 bases). The V end was cut by 3 bases, the J end by 2 bases, with 15 bases between. There are 16 residues in the CDR3. Germline-derived CDR1 and CDR2 are SGDLS and YYNGEE. CDR3: CASSAGPNRAGNTIYF. CDR3 sequence (DNA): TGTGCCAGCAGCGCAGGACCAAACAGGGCTGGAAACACCATATATTTT. Together with reference TRBV9 and TRBJ1-3, the CDR3 gives the full variable domain: DSGVTQTPKHLITATGQRVTLRCSPRSGDLSVYWYQQSLDQGLQFLIQYYNGEERAKGNILERFSAQQFPDLHSELNLSSLELGDSALYFCASSAGPNRAGNTIYFGEGSWLTVV.

This chain links TRBV29-1 with TRBJ1-1, with 7 bases identical to TRBD1. Per germline, CDR1 SQVTM and CDR2 ANQGSEA. The CDR3 has 13 residues. The J segment lost 1 base and the V segment lost 5 bases, leaving 4 bases of the junction unmatched. The CDR3 coding sequence is TGCAGCGTTCACAGGGGTGGGAACACTGAAGCTTTCTTT. Translation: CSVHRGGNTEAFF.

This clone was seen a single time. The chain uses TRBV18 and TRBJ2-1; TRBD2 agrees at 15 bases. Germline-derived CDR1 and CDR2 are KGHSH and LQKENI. This CDR3 has 17 residues. Trimming removed 0 bases from V and 3 bases from J; junction bases left unmatched: 0. The CDR3 region has the DNA TGTGCCAGCTCACCACCGGGACTAGCGGGGGGCTACAATGAGCAGTTCTTC. Translated, it gives CASSPPGLAGGYNEQFF.

The rearrangement links TRBV2 to TRBJ1-1; 9 bases agree with TRBD1. This CDR3 region has 13 residues. Germline trimming cut 6 bases from V and 4 bases from J; bases unmatched to any gene: 3. The germline CDR1 and CDR2 sequences are SNHLY and FYNNEI. Written as DNA, the CDR3 is TGTGCCAGCAGGAAGACAGGGGGCACTGAAGCTTTCTTT. Encoded protein: CASRKTGGTEAFF. The whole variable domain, filled in from reference TRBV2 and TRBJ1-1, reads EPEVTQTPSHQVTQMGQEVILRCVPISNHLYFYWYRQILGQKVEFLVSFYNNEISEKSEIFDDQFSVERPDGSNFTLKIRSTKLEDSAMYFCASRKTGGTEAFFGQGTRLTVV.

This clone occurred once. The genes are TRBV27 and TRBJ1-2; the D is unclear. Trimming shortened V by 0 bases and J by 4 bases, and 12 bases separated the two germline ends. The CDR3 sequence is 15 residues long. In germline, CDR1 is MNHEY, CDR2 SMNVEV (reference sequence). Here the CDR3 reads CASSLSSRTPYGYTF. For the CDR3, the DNA is TGTGCCAGCAGTTTATCTTCCAGAACCCCCTATGGCTACACCTTC.

The chain links TRBV6-5 to TRBJ1-2; possible D gene TRBD1, 6 bases. The CDR3 covers 14 residues. In germline, CDR1 is MNHEY, CDR2 SVGAGI. Trimming cost V 4 bases and J 4 bases, with 13 bases left between them. CDR3 amino acids: CASSSSRGGYGYTF. CDR3 bases: TGTGCCAGCAGTTCCTCCAGGGGTGGCTATGGCTACACCTTC.

CDR3 nucleotide sequence: TGTGCCAGCAGTGATCAGGGTTCAACCCCTGAGCAGTTCTTC. Its protein is CASSDQGSTPEQFF. This chain uses TRBV6-1 with TRBJ2-1; tentative D call: TRBD1 (5 bases). Germline CDR1 reads MNHNS; CDR2 reads SASEGT. V was clipped by 3 bases and J by 9 bases, with 15 bases between them. The CDR3 is 14 residues long.

In the case of this clone: The identical CDR3 is also encoded by other nucleotide sequences in the sample. The chain couples TRBV3-1 (or the pseudogene TRBV3-2) to TRBJ2-2; D ambiguous. Trimming cost V 4 bases and J 5 bases, with 8 bases left between them. The CDR3 totals 13 residues. Looked up from germline, CDR1 is LGHDT and CDR2 is YNNKEL (reference sequence). CDR3 coding DNA: TGTGCCAGCAGCCCCCGAGGAACCGGGGAGCTGTTTTTT. This sequence encodes CASSPRGTGELFF.

The V and J genes are TRBV6-5 and TRBJ2-7; D might be TRBD2 (6 bases). The CDR3 runs to 13 residues. Per germline, CDR1 MNHEY and CDR2 SVGAGI. The V end was cut by 7 bases, the J end by 2 bases, with 12 bases between. Here the CDR3 DNA reads TGTGCCAGCACCGGGACTGCAACCTACGAGCAGTACTTC. Protein: CASTGTATYEQYF.

The chain couples TRBV6-5 to TRBJ2-7, with TRBD1 matching over 8 bases. There are 15 residues in the CDR3. Germline V lookup: CDR1 MNHEY, CDR2 SVGAGI. With 5 bases clipped from V and 6 bases from J, the junction kept 12 bases outside the gene matches. Here the CDR3 reads CASSSIGQGSGEQYF. DNA for the CDR3: TGTGCCAGCAGTAGCATCGGACAGGGTTCCGGCGAGCAGTACTTC.

The V call is TRBV14, the J call TRBJ1-4; D remains unclear. The CDR3 contains 14 residues. Trimming took off 0 bases at V and 10 bases at J, with 12 bases between the two ends. The germline CDR1 and CDR2 sequences are SGHDN and FVKESK. CDR3 in DNA: TGTGCCAGCAGCCAAGACACCCCGGGATTAAAACTGTTTTTT. As protein: CASSQDTPGLKLFF. The complete variable domain, with remaining parts taken from reference TRBV14 and TRBJ1-4, reads EAGVTQFPSHSVIEKGQTVTLRCDPISGHDNLYWYRRVMGKEIKFLLHFVKESKQDESGMPNNRFLAERTGGTYSTLKVQPAELEDSGVYFCASSQDTPGLKLFFGSGTQLSVL.

This clone occurred a few times. V gene TRBV27 combines with J gene TRBJ2-2; 7 bases are shared with TRBD1. In germline, CDR1 is MNHEY, CDR2 SMNVEV (reference sequence). This CDR3 is 17 amino acids long. Trimming at V came to 5 bases and at J to 0 bases, leaving 9 bases not matched to a gene. This CDR3 reads CASSRRPGQTNTGELFF. DNA of the CDR3: TGTGCCAGCAGTCGCCGACCGGGACAGACGAACACCGGGGAGCTGTTTTTT.

The chain uses TRBV7-2 and TRBJ2-1; D is unresolved. Trimming shortened V by 5 bases and J by 0 bases, and 14 bases separated the two germline ends. This CDR3 region has 16 residues. The germline V gene encodes CDR1 SGHTA and CDR2 FQGNSA. The CDR3 region has the DNA TGTGCCAGCAGCGTCGACTCTCCCGTCTCCTACAATGAGCAGTTCTTC. It translates to CASSVDSPVSYNEQFF.

This clone was observed a single time. The chain uses TRBV9 and TRBJ1-4; D remains unclear. Germline CDR1 and CDR2: SGDLS and YYNGEE. This CDR3 contains 13 residues. V was cut by 4 bases and J by 6 bases, with 10 bases left in between. The CDR3, as DNA: TGTGCCAGCAGCCCACCCCTAGATGAAAAACTGTTTTTT. Translation: CASSPPLDEKLFF.

This clone was observed a handful of times. The chain carries TRBV4-1 and TRBJ2-7, with D possibly matching TRBD2 (6 bases). The CDR3 extends over 13 amino acids. V was pared by 3 bases and J by 5 bases, with 11 bases between. Looked up from germline, CDR1 is MGHRA and CDR2 is YSYEKL. CDR3 in DNA: TGCGCCAGCAGCCATCTGACTAGAAACGAGCAGTACTTC. It codes for CASSHLTRNEQYF.

V is TRBV7-8 and J is TRBJ2-4, with TRBD1 matching 7 bases. This CDR3 comprises 16 residues. In germline, CDR1 is SGHVS, CDR2 FQNEAQ. The V and J ends lost 1 base and 12 bases, in that order; junction bases with no gene match: 15. This CDR3 is CASSLEGRGIQITQYF. In DNA form, the CDR3 reads TGTGCCAGCAGCTTAGAGGGCAGGGGGATCCAAATCACTCAGTACTTC.

The rearrangement joins TRBV9 to TRBJ2-2, with D possibly matching TRBD2 (6 bases). Germline V lookup: CDR1 SGDLS, CDR2 YYNGEE. Trimming cost V 4 bases and J 0 bases, with 13 bases left between them. This CDR3 contains 16 residues. The CDR3 spells CASSLSSGANTGELFF. The CDR3 nucleotides read TGTGCCAGCAGCCTCAGTAGCGGAGCGAACACCGGGGAGCTGTTTTTT. The whole variable domain, filled in from reference TRBV9 and TRBJ2-2, reads DSGVTQTPKHLITATGQRVTLRCSPRSGDLSVYWYQQSLDQGLQFLIQYYNGEERAKGNILERFSAQQFPDLHSELNLSSLELGDSALYFCASSLSSGANTGELFFGEGSRLTVL.

This rearrangement joins TRBV21-1 to TRBJ2-7; no check of the table's D call, TRBD1, against the DNA was made. TRBV21-1 is given as a pseudogene. This CDR3 comprises 17 residues. Here the CDR3 reads CASSKDSVQDKTYEQYF. In DNA form, the CDR3 reads TGTGCCAGCAGCAAAGATTCGGTACAGGACAAGACCTACGAGCAGTACTTC.

This clone has just a few counts. The chain has TRBV27 and TRBJ1-3, with D possibly being TRBD1 (6 bases). CDR1 and CDR2 from the germline V gene are MNHEY and SMNVEV (reference sequence). V gave up 6 bases and J gave up 1 base, with 13 bases separating them. CDR3 length equals 15 residues. CDR3 sequence reads: CASRRSRGSGNTIYF. The DNA for the CDR3 is TGTGCCAGCAGACGATCCAGGGGTTCTGGAAACACCATATATTTT.

The chain uses TRBV9 and TRBJ1-3; TRBD1 agrees at 10 bases. The CDR3 is made up of 16 amino acids. Trimming took 3 bases from V and 2 from J; bases not matched to a gene: 5. Per germline, CDR1 SGDLS and CDR2 YYNGEE. For the CDR3, the DNA is TGTGCCAGCAGCGCATTAGGACAGGGGGCTGGAAACACCATATATTTT. The encoded protein is CASSALGQGAGNTIYF.

The chain uses TRBV6-2 or TRBV6-3 and TRBJ2-7; 10 bases are shared with TRBD1. Germline V gene data show CDR1 as MNHEY and CDR2 as SVGEGT. The V gene end was trimmed by 0 bases and the J gene end by 2 bases; junction bases not matched to a gene: 13. CDR3 length equals 19 residues. The CDR3 spells CASSYSTSRRDRGPYEQYF. DNA of the CDR3: TGTGCCAGCAGTTACTCGACGTCCCGCCGGGACAGGGGACCCTACGAGCAGTACTTC.

The chain has TRBV18 and TRBJ1-2; D is undetermined. This CDR3 region has 13 residues. The V and J ends lost 8 bases and 2 bases respectively, with 12 bases between them. Germline values: CDR1 KGHSH, CDR2 LQKENI. This CDR3 reads CASRPTENYGYTF. In nucleotides, the CDR3 is TGTGCCAGCAGACCGACGGAGAACTATGGCTACACCTTC. Combining the CDR3 with reference TRBV18 and TRBJ1-2 gives the whole variable domain NAGVMQNPRHLVRRRGQEARLRCSPMKGHSHVYWYRQLPEEGLKFMVYLQKENIIDESGMPKERFSAEFPKEGPSILRIQQVVRGDSAAYFCASRPTENYGYTFGSGTRLTVV.